This is a list of T cell receptor beta chains from one sample in a study of cytomegalovirus exposure and HLA in healthy donors. The protocol was immunoSEQ multiplex PCR, while the TCRdb copy is restricted to in-frame clones and leaves out a portion. Here the sample spans tens of thousands of clones, less than 85% being singletons. Sequencing input: PBMCs. These receptors all stem from a young man in good health and CMV-seronegative. CDR3s include the opening cysteine and the closing phenylalanine or tryptophan. The D gene is left open where the match is weak. The listing skips clone size in some rows; elsewhere it reads once, few, many or a size class.

j_call clone_size v_call d_call cdr3_nt cdr3_aa
TRBJ2-3 - TRBV7-3 - TGTGCCAGCAGCTTAAACGGCCCGGGTGCGCAGTATTTT CASSLNGPGAQYF
TRBJ2-1 - TRBV29-1 TRBD2 TGCACACCAAGGGGGACTAGCGGTACAAACAATGAGCAGTTCTTC CTPRGTSGTNNEQFF
TRBJ1-2 - TRBV27 - TGTGCCAGCAGTTTAGCCAGGGCCTCGGCTAACTATGGCTACACCTTC CASSLARASANYGYTF
TRBJ2-3 - TRBV4-3 - TGCGCCAGCAGCCAAGAAGGTTCGGACTCCGATACGCAGTATTTT CASSQEGSDSDTQYF
TRBJ1-1 few TRBV2 - TGTGCCAGCATAGTAGCTGAAGCTTTCTTT CASIVAEAFF
TRBJ2-7 - TRBV6-5 TRBD2 TGTGCCAGCAGTTACCCGAGCGGGAGGGCCTCCTACGAGCAGTACTTC CASSYPSGRASYEQYF
TRBJ2-7 - TRBV2 TRBD2 TGTGCCAGCAGTGGACTAGCGGTACCACCCTACGAGCAGTACTTC CASSGLAVPPYEQYF
TRBJ1-2 - TRBV6-5 TRBD1 TGTGCCAGCAGCCCACAGGGGGCTCCGCTGGATGGCTACACCTTC CASSPQGAPLDGYTF
TRBJ1-2 once TRBV6-1 TRBD1 TGTGCCAGCAGGGAACGACCGGGACAGGGGGCTAGGGGCTACACCTTC CASRERPGQGARGYTF
TRBJ2-3 - TRBV6-5 TRBD1 TGTGCCAGCAGTTATCGGTCGACAGGGGCAGATACGCAGTATTTT CASSYRSTGADTQYF
TRBJ1-6 - TRBV7-2 - TGTGCCAGCAGCTTAGGGCCCCAGGGTGGTGATTCACCCCTCCACTTT CASSLGPQGGDSPLHF
TRBJ1-4 once TRBV19 - TGTGCCAGTAGTATAACAGGGAGTGAAAAACTGTTTTTT CASSITGSEKLFF
TRBJ1-1 - TRBV4-2 - TGTGCCAGCAGCCATAGGGGGTCGCAGGCTTTCTTT CASSHRGSQAFF
TRBJ1-1 - TRBV18 - TGTGCCAGCTCACATCGGGAGACCACTGAAGCTTTCTTT CASSHRETTEAFF
TRBJ2-7 - TRBV27 TRBD1 TGTGCCAGCAGTTTACCCGGGACAGGAACCTACGAGCAGTACTTC CASSLPGTGTYEQYF
TRBJ2-1 - TRBV6-1 TRBD2 TGTGCCAGCAGTGTTAGGACTAGCGGGAGGGTCTACAATGAGCAGTTCTTC CASSVRTSGRVYNEQFF
TRBJ1-1 - TRBV5-4 TRBD1 TGTGCCAGCAACATAAACAGGGGAATGAACACTGAAGCTTTCTTT CASNINRGMNTEAFF
TRBJ1-1 - TRBV19 - TGTGCCAGTAGTCAATACCAGGGTTCGAACACTGAAGCTTTCTTT CASSQYQGSNTEAFF
TRBJ1-2 - TRBV7-6 TRBD1 TGTGCCAGCAGCTTAGGGGACAGGGGGCAATGGGGCTATGGCTACACCTTC CASSLGDRGQWGYGYTF
TRBJ2-5 - TRBV7-9 TRBD2 TGTGCCAGCAGCTCCCCAGGGACTAGATACCGAGAGACCCAGTACTTC CASSSPGTRYRETQYF
TRBJ2-5 - TRBV7-9 TRBD1 TGTGCCAGCAGCTTCTTGGACAGGGGAGAGACCCAGTACTTC CASSFLDRGETQYF
TRBJ1-2 - TRBV29-1 TRBD1 TGCAGCGCCATAGACAGGGGTGGCTACACCTTC CSAIDRGGYTF
TRBJ1-5 - TRBV5-5 - TGTGCCAGCAGCCCCTGGGACATCGCTCAGCCCCAGCATTTT CASSPWDIAQPQHF
TRBJ2-7 - TRBV7-2 - TGTGCCAGCAGCTTAGCCCCAGGCACCTACGAGCAGTACTTC CASSLAPGTYEQYF
TRBJ1-5 - TRBV4-1 - TGCGCCAGCAGCCAAGAACCGGGTCAGGGATATAGCAATCAGCCCCAGCATTTT CASSQEPGQGYSNQPQHF
TRBJ2-7 - TRBV28 TRBD1 TGTGCCAGCAGCGACAGGGTTACCTACGAGCAGTACTTC CASSDRVTYEQYF
TRBJ2-5 - TRBV10-1 - TGCGCCAGCAGTGAGCTCGGGGAGACCCAGTACTTC CASSELGETQYF
TRBJ1-2 - TRBV6-5 - TGTGCCAGCAGCCCCGACAGGATAGCTAACTATGGCTACACCTTC CASSPDRIANYGYTF
TRBJ2-7 - TRBV13 TRBD2 TGTGCCAGCAGCTGGGGTAGCGGGTCCTCCTACGAGCAGTACTTC CASSWGSGSSYEQYF
TRBJ1-1 few TRBV14 - TGTGCCAGCAGCTTTTACCAGGGTTTGAACACTGAAGCTTTCTTT CASSFYQGLNTEAFF
TRBJ2-1 - TRBV9 - TGTGCCAGCAGCGTAGCCGGCTACAATGAGCAGTTCTTC CASSVAGYNEQFF
TRBJ1-1 - TRBV6-1 TRBD1 TGTGCCAGCAGTGAAGTAACAGGGGGGTACACTGAAGCTTTCTTT CASSEVTGGYTEAFF
TRBJ1-1 - TRBV7-2 - TGTGCCAGCAGCTTCGGGACACGCACTGAAGCTTTCTTT CASSFGTRTEAFF
TRBJ1-2 - TRBV25-1 - TGTGCCAGCAGTGATATAAGCCGTACTGGCTACACCTTC CASSDISRTGYTF
TRBJ2-5 - TRBV6-5 TRBD2 TGTGCCAGCAGTTACTGGCCTAGCGGGTACCAAGAGACCCAGTACTTC CASSYWPSGYQETQYF
TRBJ2-2 - TRBV2 TRBD1 TGTGCCAGCAACAACGGGCAGGGGGCGGCCGGGGAGCTGTTTTTT CASNNGQGAAGELFF
TRBJ1-2 - TRBV27 TRBD1 TGTGCCAGCAGTTTAGGGACAGGGAGGGGCTACACCTTC CASSLGTGRGYTF
TRBJ2-7 - TRBV5-4 TRBD2 TGTGCCAGCAGCTTGGGGCTAGCGGGCACCTACGAGCAGTACTTC CASSLGLAGTYEQYF
TRBJ2-1 - TRBV30 - TGTGCCTGGAGTGCAACTCCCTACAATGAGCAGTTCTTC CAWSATPYNEQFF
TRBJ2-5 - TRBV5-4 TRBD2 TGTGCCAGCAGCTTGGCCAAGCTAGCGGGGTTACAAGAGACCCAGTACTTC CASSLAKLAGLQETQYF